What follows describes a single T cell receptor beta chain. This clone was observed a handful of times. No cognate antigen has been identified for it. No base-level quality is on record; no much larger clone is a single base apart. The data stem from a study of cytomegalovirus exposure and HLA in healthy donors (dated by TCRdb to between 2016 and 2019). A note on the overall study: An earlier analysis of 587 of the donors reported 250 to 300 Gb of sequence data and around 120 million unique TCR beta sequences obtained from about 179 million T cells. In the later analysis, no new phenotypic data were used to find candidate immune exposures; instead, reliance was placed on TCR beta sequences and their occurrence across donors. In a later genetic analysis, genome-wide SNP genotypes for about three fifths of the roughly 670 donors were used, and that subset was treated as a discovery cohort. A handful of DR-DQ haplotypes were handled as single units for association and clustering because linkage in the cohort was strong. Besides the first cohort of more than 650 subjects, a separate validation cohort made up of some 110 different subjects was used. Of the roughly 400 genotyped donors, 80% to 90% were placed in the genetic ancestry cluster associated with self-reported Caucasian donors. Among 300 to 500 genotyped donors of the cohort, an average of approximately 240,000 unique TCR beta nucleotide sequences was sequenced per donor, of which 15% to 20% were non-productive. Alongside the repertoire data, information on donor age, sex, ethnicity and CMV serostatus was compiled. The study was designed to test whether signatures of past pathogen exposure could be identified by cataloging public T cell receptors. The study profiled the T cell repertoires of fewer than 850 subjects by immunosequencing and related them to cytomegalovirus serostatus. An earlier analysis of approximately 640 of the donors applied high-throughput TCR beta sequencing to assess whether each TCR beta V gene segment acted as functional or pseudogenic. Both class I and class II loci were covered by HLA typing, at four-digit resolution. Every discovery cohort repertoire had been produced on one sequencing platform. An early release covering roughly 580 HLA-typed donors comprised approximately 290 gigabases of sequencing data and 65 million to 100 million unique TCR sequences. To study patterns of TCR occurrence, a later analysis re-analyzed previously published TCR beta repertoires from around 660 donors and added high-resolution HLA genotyping. The study combined high-throughput TCR immunosequencing, statistical association of individual TCRs with disease status, and machine learning to predict cytomegalovirus infection status. Typing coverage varied by locus: roughly 620-640 donors for A, B, C, DRB1 and DQB1; more than 500 for DQA1; more than 600 for DPA1; roughly 470 for DPB1.

The cohort was made up of 666 healthy bone marrow donors. Cohort members were all nominally healthy when sampled, although unrecorded immune exposures were likely present. The donor was CMV seropositive and was included in the group of 250 to 350 seropositive cohort members. Every donor gave a peripheral blood sample, and the peripheral blood mononuclear cells from that sample were used for TCR beta sequencing. Genomic DNA was extracted from the blood cell samples with the Qiagen DNeasy Blood Extraction Kit. Results the study describes overall, beyond this receptor: Some IMGT-functional V segments, including TRBV6-2 and TRBV6-3, could not be told apart with the 87-base-pair reads, so those segments were excluded. In vitro tests confirmed that a few of the cytomegalovirus-associated TCR beta chains recognize cytomegalovirus antigens. The study listed approximately 150 TCR beta chains as associated with cytomegalovirus. In a later analysis, several top co-occurrence clusters were reported to appear linked to parvovirus B19, influenza, CMV and Epstein-Barr virus. Only TCR beta chains were sequenced in this cohort, and the absence of alpha or paired-chain data limited detectable features. A further reported finding was that TCR beta sequences accurately predicted the HLA-A and HLA-B alleles for most subjects in the first cohort. HLA typing was unavailable for some donors at each locus, so association tests used only the typed subset. Broadly in line with IMGT annotations, most TCR beta V segments showed up in productive rearrangements about 90% or about 30% of the time in an earlier analysis of under 700 of the donors. The classifier was reported to diagnose cytomegalovirus status with high specificity and sensitivity in both the original cohort and the validation cohort. The presence/absence analyses assumed that sequencing depth was roughly uniform across donors, and that assumption may not be true. Most CMV-associated TCR beta chains appeared to be HLA-restricted in a later analysis, and the HLA associations seemed to be driven largely by CMV exposure. Assigning TCR associations to individual alleles was difficult when HLA alleles, especially DR and DQ, strongly co-occurred. A later analysis associated 16,951 TCR beta sequences with specific HLA alleles at a false discovery rate of 0.05. According to a later genetic analysis, donors in an Asian-associated ancestry cluster had fewer N-insertions in productive TCRs than the roughly 660-donor mean. A later analysis found that HLA-associated TCR beta chains were more clonally expanded and had lower generation probabilities than equally common non-associated chains. The authors suggested that the approach could potentially be generalized to other disease states and immunological phenotypes. Across donors, most TCR sequences were observed very rarely, whereas some public TCRs were present in many individuals. Linkage disequilibrium might explain the correlated functional status among segregating V segments, but an unknown experimental factor could not be excluded. CMV serostatus was the only immune exposure information available for the cohort. In a later genetic analysis, a missense DCLRE1C variant was associated with V-gene and J-gene trimming of TCR beta chains, and the association was replicated in an independent cohort. Because counts were too low, roughly 16 rarely observed V segments, including chromosome 9 orphons, were excluded from the earlier analysis of a few hundred of the donors. The sequencing pipeline was judged likely to have produced a cluster of highly shared sequence variants as a technical artifact. A later analysis found that TCR association rates varied across HLA loci, with DRB1 alleles showing the most associated TCRs and HLA-C alleles the fewest.

Based on the germline V gene (reference sequence), the CDR1 and CDR2 sequences are GTSNPN and SVGIG. The junction shows trimming of 1 base on V and 0 bases on J, plus 12 bases between the germline ends. Including cysteine and phenylalanine, the CDR3 has 15 amino acids. The sequence is cut down to CDR3 DNA, 45 bases in frame from base 1. Libraries came from the immunoSEQ multiplex PCR assay. A mixture of 60 forward primers for TCR Vbeta segments and 13 reverse primers for TCR Jbeta segments was used in the multiplex PCR. The CDR3 region of rearranged TCR beta genes was amplified from genomic DNA by a multiplex PCR assay. On the Illumina HiSeq System, the amplified TCR beta libraries were sequenced as 87-base-pair reads. In the paper's pipeline: A later analysis tallied 75 million to 95 million unique TCR beta chains across the 640 or so repertoires, and roughly 11 million of those chains were shared by two or more donors. To remove PCR and sequencing errors, raw reads were error-corrected and collapsed into unique sequences using a nearest-neighbor algorithm that merged closely related sequences. CDR3 sequences were aligned to IMGT reference sequences to assign V, D and J gene segments. Each retained sequence needed at least a six-nucleotide match to both a V gene segment and a J gene segment. A rearrangement counted as productive if the CDR3 had no stop codons and remained in frame with V and J, and every other rearrangement counted as non-productive. Following IMGT convention, CDR3 was defined as the stretch from the second conserved V-encoded cysteine to the conserved J-encoded phenylalanine. The earlier analysis of 500 to 650 of the donors excluded any sequence lacking an unambiguous match to a single V gene segment. An earlier analysis of several hundred of the donors classified V segments as functional when productive rearrangements were above 56.7% and as segregating when the standard deviation between donors was above 5%. To diagnose cytomegalovirus status from the catalog of TCR beta chain sequences, a statistical classification framework was built. In a later analysis, V and J genes were assigned by comparing TCR nucleotide sequences against IMGT/GENE-DB human TR gene sequences. The TCRdist pipeline was used in a later analysis to assign CDR3 sequences and most-parsimonious VDJ recombination scenarios. A later analysis defined each TCR beta chain by its CDR3 amino acid sequence plus V-gene family, and excluded reads lacking a unique V-gene family. A later analysis removed several hundred highly shared, low-generation-probability nucleotide sequences to deal with suspected cross-contamination and a sequencing artifact. In a later analysis, a clonal expansion index for each public chain was calculated from normalized within-repertoire ranks of inferred template counts. Generation probabilities in a later analysis came from a VDJ recombination model fitted to out-of-frame rearrangements, and those results were checked against IGoR. A later analysis scored TCR-TCR, TCR-HLA and TCR-CMV co-occurrence with hypergeometric tests, applying a repertoire-size bias correction to TCR pairs. In a later analysis, false discovery rates were estimated by permuting HLA or CMV assignments 20 times. In a later analysis, co-occurring TCRs were grouped with DBSCAN, and TCRdist sequence similarity was added when clustering was performed within HLA-allele-positive subsets. Co-occurrence clustering excluded repertoires with fewer than 30,000 or more than 120,000 public chains, plus five with anomalous nucleotide sharing. TCRdb holds this immuneACCESS table with in-frame rearrangements only. Some clones are missing; in checked studies, unresolved V genes explain under half, and the rest has no known cause. V, J and clone size are those of that table, while D and trimming were read from the DNA. Recorded for this sample are more than 95,000 clones; over 9.5% of them occurred a single time. 15% to 20% of the sample is in the top ten clones.

The sequenced sample was PBMCs. The chain couples TRBV30 to TRBJ1-1, with TRBD1 as a weak D call on 5 bases. This sequence originates from a man aged 35 to 55 in good health and CMV-seropositive. The sequence in DNA is TGTGCCTGGAGTGGGGGGGTAGACCTGAACACTGAAGCTTTCTTT. Its translation reads: CAWSGGVDLNTEAFF.